These 31 T cell receptor beta chains were sequenced from one sample in a study of Tregs in tolerant kidney transplant recipients. This table comes from immunoSEQ multiplex PCR, and its TCRdb copy is limited to in-frame clones, with some not included. The sample consists of nearly 95,000 clones, over 85% of them appearing once. The sequencing used CD4+ T cells from blood, collected before the transplant. These receptors all stem from a human donor who received a combined kidney and bone marrow transplant.

The rearrangement uses TRBV2 and TRBJ1-2, with D possibly matching TRBD1 (5 bases). The CDR3 is 14 amino acids. V was shortened by 4 bases and J by 6 bases, with 15 bases between the two germline ends. Germline V gives CDR1 SNHLY, CDR2 FYNNEI. This CDR3 reads CASSVGQGNDGYTF. The DNA of the CDR3 is TGTGCCAGCAGTGTAGGGCAGGGCAATGATGGCTACACCTTC.

The chain recombines TRBV4-1 with TRBJ1-2; D uncertain. V dropped 1 base and J dropped 6 bases, with 15 bases sitting between them. The CDR3 length is 15 residues. CDR1 and CDR2 (germline): MGHRA, YSYEKL. This CDR3 is CASSQGKMAGNGYTF. The CDR3 nucleotides are TGCGCCAGCAGCCAAGGGAAGATGGCGGGGAATGGCTACACCTTC.

This clone was picked up one time. The rearrangement uses TRBV7-2 and TRBJ1-2; D is undetermined. The length of the CDR3 is 11 residues. Trimming removed 1 base from V and 7 bases from J, with 4 bases in between. The germline V gene encodes CDR1 SGHTA and CDR2 FQGNSA. CDR3 nucleotides: TGTGCCAGCAGCTTAGGTCTTGGCTACACCTTC. Residues: CASSLGLGYTF.

V usage is TRBV18 and J usage is TRBJ1-3, with D unclear. V lost 3 bases and J 0 bases, leaving 15 bases between the germline ends. The CDR3 sequence is 17 residues long. Germline CDR1 and CDR2: KGHSH and LQKENI. The CDR3 loop is CASSPWAGQISGNTIYF. DNA of the CDR3: TGTGCCAGCTCACCTTGGGCTGGCCAAATCTCTGGAAACACCATATATTTT.

The sample holds one count of this clone. The chain recombines TRBV5-5 with TRBJ2-5; 11 positions agree with TRBD1. Looked up from germline, CDR1 is SGHKS and CDR2 is YYEKEE (reference sequence). The CDR3 loop spans 16 amino acids. After removal of 4 bases from V and 3 bases from J, the junction contained 8 bases not matched to a gene. CDR3: CASSLRPGQGEETQYF. The CDR3 DNA follows: TGTGCCAGCAGCCTCCGACCGGGACAGGGGGAAGAGACCCAGTACTTC.

The chain links TRBV4-2 to TRBJ2-6, with a weak D call TRBD2 (6 bases). Deletions cut 5 bases from V and 0 bases from J, with 14 bases between. This CDR3 has 17 residues. Germline V gene lookup returns CDR1 LGHNA and CDR2 YNFKEQ. This CDR3 is CASSDRDSSSGANVLTF. CDR3 nucleotides: TGTGCCAGCAGCGATCGGGACTCCAGCTCTGGGGCCAACGTCCTGACTTTC.

The rearrangement links TRBV21-1 to TRBJ1-5; the table names TRBD1, a call not compared with the DNA. TRBV21-1 is listed as a pseudogene. CDR3 length equals 21 residues. The CDR3 is CASSKALSRDKKTDSNQPQHF. In DNA form, the CDR3 reads TGTGCCAGCAGCAAAGCGCTTTCCCGGGACAAGAAGACCGATAGCAATCAGCCCCAGCATTTT.

The chain has TRBV9 and TRBJ2-3; TRBD2 is a possible D gene (5 bases). The germline CDR1 and CDR2 sequences are SGDLS and YYNGEE. CDR3 length equals 15 residues. V lost 2 bases and J 2 bases, leaving 12 bases between the germline ends. CDR3 nucleotide sequence: TGTGCCAGCAGCGTCGACATCCTAGCCACAGATACGCAGTATTTT. Translated, it gives CASSVDILATDTQYF.

The chain recombines TRBV6-1 with TRBJ2-3; D uncertain. From germline, CDR1 is MNHNS and CDR2 SASEGT. This CDR3 region has 15 residues. V lost 2 bases to trimming and J lost 2 bases, with 11 bases between them. The CDR3 nucleotides read TGTGCCAGCAGTGAATTTTGGCGGAACACAGATACGCAGTATTTT. Its protein is CASSEFWRNTDTQYF.

The V call is TRBV15, the J call TRBJ2-2; D possibly corresponds to TRBD2 (5 bases). CDR3 length: 16 amino acids. With 0 bases removed from V and 5 bases from J, the gap between germline ends came to 13 bases. Germline V gene sequence: CDR1 LNHNV, CDR2 YYDKDF (reference sequence). The CDR3 DNA reads as TGTGCCACCAGCAGAGATGATGGGAGTTTTACCGGGGAGCTGTTTTTT. It specifies CATSRDDGSFTGELFF.

The rearrangement links TRBV5-5 to TRBJ2-2; D might be TRBD1 (6 bases). This CDR3 contains 16 residues. Germline V lookup: CDR1 SGHKS, CDR2 YYEKEE (reference sequence). The germline V and J ends were trimmed by 4 bases and 0 bases, with 13 bases remaining between them. The DNA for the CDR3 is TGTGCCAGCAGCCCTACCGGGACACCGAACACCGGGGAGCTGTTTTTT. This encodes CASSPTGTPNTGELFF. Using reference TRBV5-5 and TRBJ2-2 for the parts outside the CDR3, the full variable domain is DAGVTQSPTHLIKTRGQQVTLRCSPISGHKSVSWYQQVLGQGPQFIFQYYEKEERGRGNFPDRFSARQFPNYSSELNVNALLLGDSALYLCASSPTGTPNTGELFFGEGSRLTVL.

The rearrangement links TRBV9 to TRBJ2-1; 8 bases align to TRBD1. The ends lost 1 base at V and 3 bases at J; junction bases unmatched: 3. Germline loops: CDR1 SGDLS, CDR2 YYNGEE. The CDR3 has 15 amino acids. CDR3: CASSVRQGNYNEQFF. The DNA of the CDR3 is TGTGCCAGCAGCGTACGACAGGGGAACTACAATGAGCAGTTCTTC.

The rearrangement uses TRBV7-9 and TRBJ2-4; 8 nucleotides line up with TRBD1. Trimming took 3 bases from V and 8 from J; bases not matched to a gene: 6. CDR3 length equals 14 residues. CDR1 is SEHNR, CDR2 FQNEAQ, per germline (reference sequence). The CDR3 DNA reads TGTGCCAGCAGCTTGGCCAGGGGGCGCGACATTCAGTACTTC. Protein sequence: CASSLARGRDIQYF.

With respect to this clone: The junction and the germline gene differ at one end; a read error may be behind it. The rearrangement joins TRBV19 to TRBJ1-5; D ambiguous. Germline assignment: CDR1 LNHDA and CDR2 SQIVND (reference sequence). This CDR3 is 14 amino acids long. For the CDR3, the DNA is TGTGCCAGTAGTAGCGCTAGTAGCCATCAGCCCCAGCATTTT. Its translation: CASSSASSHQPQHF.

The chain couples TRBV7-8 to TRBJ2-7; TRBD2 agrees at 7 bases. The CDR3 runs 14 residues. CDR1 is SGHVS, CDR2 FQNEAQ, per germline. J gave up 3 bases and V 5 bases, and 7 bases lay outside the gene matches. CDR3 in DNA: TGTGCCAGCAGCGGCTGGGGGGGAGACTACGAGCAGTACTTC. Translating it yields CASSGWGGDYEQYF.

This rearrangement joins TRBV2 to TRBJ2-5, with D tentatively TRBD1 (6 bases). The CDR3 has 15 amino acids. Per the germline V gene, CDR1 is SNHLY and CDR2 is FYNNEI. V lost 0 bases and J lost 3, with 11 bases in between. CDR3 region: CASSEATGLEETQYF. CDR3 nucleotides: TGTGCCAGCAGTGAAGCGACAGGATTGGAAGAGACCCAGTACTTC.

CDR3 nucleotides: TGCGCCAGCAGCTTTGCAGTCGACTACGAGCAGTACTTC. Translated, it gives CASSFAVDYEQYF. The V and J genes are TRBV5-1 and TRBJ2-7; no clear D gene. The CDR3 loop spans 13 amino acids. V was shortened by 2 bases and J by 3 bases, with 9 bases between the two germline ends. CDR1 is SGHRS, CDR2 YFSETQ, per germline.

The CDR3 sequence is CASSETPSGEQYF. The CDR3 nucleotides are TGTGCCAGCAGTGAAACCCCTAGCGGCGAGCAGTACTTC. The genes are TRBV2 and TRBJ2-7, with 7 nucleotides matching TRBD2. The CDR3 covers 13 residues. Per the germline V gene, CDR1 is SNHLY and CDR2 is FYNNEI. The V segment lost 2 bases and the J segment 6 bases; nucleotides outside the gene matches: 4.

The chain is built from TRBV11-3 and TRBJ2-1; TRBD2 is a possible D gene (5 bases). Germline V gene sequence: CDR1 SGHNT, CDR2 YENEEA. The CDR3 consists of 12 residues. Trimming shortened V by 5 bases and J by 9 bases, and 11 bases separated the two germline ends. In DNA, the CDR3 is TGTGCCAGCAGCGTGGACCGGGGTGAGCAGTTCTTC. It is translated as CASSVDRGEQFF.

The chain employs TRBV19 and TRBJ2-2; 9 nucleotides agree with TRBD1. V shed 0 bases, J shed 5 bases, and the junction held 1 base outside the gene matches. This CDR3 is 15 amino acids long. CDR1 and CDR2 from the germline V gene are LNHDA and SQIVND (reference sequence). The CDR3 region is CASSIEDRGTGELFF. DNA for the CDR3: TGTGCCAGTAGTATAGAGGACAGGGGTACCGGGGAGCTGTTTTTT.

Here the CDR3 DNA reads TGTGCCAGCAGCTTAGACAGGGAGGCTGGGGAGCTGTTTTTT. Its translation is CASSLDREAGELFF. The chain couples TRBV11-2 to TRBJ2-2; weak D call: TRBD2 (6 bases). The CDR3 is 14 residues long. The V end was cut by 0 bases, the J end by 8 bases, with 10 bases between. Germline V CDR1 and CDR2: SGHAT, FQNNGV.

V gene TRBV18 combines with J gene TRBJ1-3; D not resolved. Germline V gene lookup returns CDR1 KGHSH and CDR2 LQKENI. The CDR3 is 15 amino acids. Trimming took off 3 bases at V and 0 bases at J, with 9 bases between the two ends. CDR3 in DNA: TGTGCCAGCTCACCCGAGGCAAGCTCTGGAAACACCATATATTTT. Amino acid sequence: CASSPEASSGNTIYF.

J is TRBJ2-5 and V is TRBV7-4; TRBD2 might be the D (5 bases). The assigned J gene may be wrong: the sequence end matches TRBJ2-7 better. Per the germline V gene, CDR1 is SGHVT and CDR2 is SQSDAQ. The CDR3 contains 16 residues. The CDR3 DNA is TGTGCCAGCAGCTGGGAGAGGAGCGGCCGGATCTACGAGCAGTACTTC. This gives the protein CASSWERSGRIYEQYF.

This chain joins TRBV11-3 and TRBJ2-5, with 7 bases identical to TRBD2. CDR1 and CDR2 from the germline V gene are SGHNT and YENEEA. The CDR3 runs to 14 residues. J gave up 0 bases and V 3 bases, and 1 base lay outside the gene matches. CDR3 coding DNA: TGTGCCAGCAGCTTGGGAGGGTACCAAGAGACCCAGTACTTC. Translation gives CASSLGGYQETQYF.

V and J are TRBV6-5 and TRBJ1-2; D gene uncertain. The V gene lost 6 bases and the J gene lost 8 bases, with 10 bases spanning the gap. This CDR3 spans 11 amino acids. Germline V gene lookup returns CDR1 MNHEY and CDR2 SVGAGI. The CDR3 DNA is TGTGCCAGCAGGAGGGATAAAGGCTACACCTTC. Its translation is CASRRDKGYTF.

V is TRBV5-1 and J is TRBJ2-2; TRBD1 might be the D (6 bases). The V gene lost 4 bases and the J gene lost 4 bases, with 17 bases spanning the gap. Germline CDR1 is SGHRS and CDR2 is YFSETQ. The CDR3 totals 16 residues. CDR3 sequence reads: CASSLRDTRGTGELFF. The CDR3 DNA reads TGCGCCAGCAGCCTCCGGGACACCCGGGGCACCGGGGAGCTGTTTTTT.

The V and J genes are TRBV4-1 and TRBJ1-4, with 8 positions matching TRBD1. The CDR3 totals 15 residues. The germline gives CDR1 MGHRA, CDR2 YSYEKL. The ends lost 1 base at V and 3 bases at J; junction bases unmatched: 1. CDR3 sequence reads: CASSQGDRSNEKLFF. The CDR3 region has the DNA TGCGCCAGCAGCCAAGGGGACAGGTCTAATGAAAAACTGTTTTTT.

CDR3 nucleotide sequence: TGTGCCTGGATGGATACGGGTGGAGCTTTCTTT. This codes for CAWMDTGGAFF. The chain uses TRBV30 and TRBJ1-1; no definite D call. Per germline, CDR1 GTSNPN and CDR2 SVGIG (reference sequence). This CDR3 region has 11 residues. V was trimmed by 4 bases and J by 10 bases, leaving 13 bases between them.

Comments on this clone: At the DNA level, this CDR3 is encoded by other sequences in the same sample as well. This chain uses TRBV20-1 with TRBJ1-1; D unresolved. Germline-derived CDR1 and CDR2 are DFQATT and SNEGSKA (reference sequence). V lost 3 bases and J lost 0, with 2 bases in between. This CDR3 has 11 amino acids. The CDR3 region has the DNA TGCAGTGCTAGCGTGAACACTGAAGCTTTCTTT. This codes for CSASVNTEAFF.

Written as DNA, the CDR3 is TGTGCCAGCAGCTTGGCCTCTGGGGCCAACGTCCTGACTTTC. Its protein is CASSLASGANVLTF. The chain couples TRBV11-2 to TRBJ2-6; D is uncertain. CDR1 SGHAT and CDR2 FQNNGV come from the germline V gene. The CDR3 consists of 14 residues. V was pared by 3 bases and J by 0 bases, with 3 bases between. Filled out from reference TRBV11-2 and TRBJ2-6, the complete variable domain reads EAGVAQSPRYKIIEKRQSVAFWCNPISGHATLYWYQQILGQGPKLLIQFQNNGVVDDSQLPKDRFSAERLKGVDSTLKIQPAKLEDSAVYLCASSLASGANVLTFGAGSRLTVL.

The J gene is TRBJ1-1, the V gene TRBV2; TRBD1 aligns across 7 bases. Germline V CDR1 and CDR2: SNHLY, FYNNEI. This CDR3 comprises 13 residues. V was pared by 8 bases and J by 4 bases, with 7 bases of the junction left unmatched. The CDR3 DNA is TGTGCCAGCGCAGACAGGGTAGTCACTGAAGCTTTCTTT. Protein sequence: CASADRVVTEAFF.